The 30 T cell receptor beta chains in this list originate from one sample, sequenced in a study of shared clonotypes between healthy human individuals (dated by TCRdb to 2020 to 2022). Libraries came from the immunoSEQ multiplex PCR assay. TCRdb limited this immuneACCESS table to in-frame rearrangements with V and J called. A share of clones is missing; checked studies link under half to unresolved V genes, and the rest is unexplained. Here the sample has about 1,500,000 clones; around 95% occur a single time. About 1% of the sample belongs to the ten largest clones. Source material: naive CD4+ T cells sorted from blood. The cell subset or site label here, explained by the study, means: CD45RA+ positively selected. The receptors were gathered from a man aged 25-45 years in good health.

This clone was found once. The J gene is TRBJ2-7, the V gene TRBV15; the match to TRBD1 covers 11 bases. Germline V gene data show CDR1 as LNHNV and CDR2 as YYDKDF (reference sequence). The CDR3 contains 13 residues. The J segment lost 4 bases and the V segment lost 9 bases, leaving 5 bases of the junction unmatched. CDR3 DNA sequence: TGTGCCACTGGGACAGGGGGAATGTACGAGCAGTACTTC. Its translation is CATGTGGMYEQYF. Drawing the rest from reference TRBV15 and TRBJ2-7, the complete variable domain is DAMVIQNPRYQVTQFGKPVTLSCSQTLNHNVMYWYQQKSSQAPKLLFHYYDKDFNNEADTPDNFQSRRPNTSFCFLDIRSPGLGDTAMYLCATGTGGMYEQYFGPGTRLTVT.

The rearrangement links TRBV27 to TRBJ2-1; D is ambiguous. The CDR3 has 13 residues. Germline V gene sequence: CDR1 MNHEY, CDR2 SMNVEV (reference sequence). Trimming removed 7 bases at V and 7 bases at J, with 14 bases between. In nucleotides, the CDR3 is TGTGCCAGCATGGGCTCCTTACCTAATGAGCAGTTCTTC. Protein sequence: CASMGSLPNEQFF.

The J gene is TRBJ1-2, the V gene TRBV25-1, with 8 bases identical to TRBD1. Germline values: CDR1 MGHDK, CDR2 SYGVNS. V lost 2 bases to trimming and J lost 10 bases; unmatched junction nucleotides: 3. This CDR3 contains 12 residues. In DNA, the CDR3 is TGTGCCAGCAGTGAACCCCAGGGGGCCTACACCTTC. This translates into CASSEPQGAYTF.

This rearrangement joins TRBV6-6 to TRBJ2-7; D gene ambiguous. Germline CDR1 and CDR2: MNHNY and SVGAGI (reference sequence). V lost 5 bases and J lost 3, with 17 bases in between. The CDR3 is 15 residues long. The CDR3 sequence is CASSTRTRPRYEQYF. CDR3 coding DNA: TGTGCCAGCAGTACTCGGACCCGACCCCGCTACGAGCAGTACTTC.

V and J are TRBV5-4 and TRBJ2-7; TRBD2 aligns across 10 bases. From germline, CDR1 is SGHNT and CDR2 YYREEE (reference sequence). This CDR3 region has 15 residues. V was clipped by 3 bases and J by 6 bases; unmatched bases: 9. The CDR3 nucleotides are TGTGCCAGCAGCTCCGGGCCTAGCGGGAGTGGCGAGCAGTACTTC. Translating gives CASSSGPSGSGEQYF.

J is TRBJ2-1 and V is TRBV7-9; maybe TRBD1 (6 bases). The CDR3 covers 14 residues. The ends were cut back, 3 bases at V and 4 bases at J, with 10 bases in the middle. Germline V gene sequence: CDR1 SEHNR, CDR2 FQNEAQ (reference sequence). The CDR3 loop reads CASSFGQKYNEQFF. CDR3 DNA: TGTGCCAGCAGCTTCGGACAGAAATACAATGAGCAGTTCTTC.

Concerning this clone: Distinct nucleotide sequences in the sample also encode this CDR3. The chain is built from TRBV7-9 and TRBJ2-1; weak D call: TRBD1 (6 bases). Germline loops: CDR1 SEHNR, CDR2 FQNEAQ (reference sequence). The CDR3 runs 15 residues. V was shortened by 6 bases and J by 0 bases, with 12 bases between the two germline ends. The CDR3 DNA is TGTGCCAGCAGTTCTGGACAGAGCTCCTACAATGAGCAGTTCTTC. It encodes CASSSGQSSYNEQFF.

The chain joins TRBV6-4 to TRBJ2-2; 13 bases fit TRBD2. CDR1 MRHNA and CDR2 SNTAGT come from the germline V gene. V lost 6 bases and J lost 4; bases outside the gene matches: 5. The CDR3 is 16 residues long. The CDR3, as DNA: TGTGCCAGCAGACCTACTAGCGGGAGGGGCACCGGGGAGCTGTTTTTT. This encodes CASRPTSGRGTGELFF.

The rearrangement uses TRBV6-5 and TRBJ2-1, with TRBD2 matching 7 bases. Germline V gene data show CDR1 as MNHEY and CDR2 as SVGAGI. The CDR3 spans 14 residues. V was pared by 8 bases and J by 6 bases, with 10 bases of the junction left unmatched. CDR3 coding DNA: TGTGCCAGCCGGGTCGAGCGGGAATTCAATGAGCAGTTCTTC. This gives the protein CASRVEREFNEQFF.

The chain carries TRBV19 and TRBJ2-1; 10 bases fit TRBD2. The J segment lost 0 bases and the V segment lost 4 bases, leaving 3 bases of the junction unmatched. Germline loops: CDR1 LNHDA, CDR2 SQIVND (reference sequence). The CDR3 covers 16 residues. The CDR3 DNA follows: TGTGCCAGTAGTACACTAGCGGGACTCTCCTACAATGAGCAGTTCTTC. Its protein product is CASSTLAGLSYNEQFF.

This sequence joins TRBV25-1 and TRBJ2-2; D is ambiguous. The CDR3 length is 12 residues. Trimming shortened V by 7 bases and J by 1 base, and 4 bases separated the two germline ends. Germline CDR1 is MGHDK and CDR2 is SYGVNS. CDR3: CASTENTGELFF. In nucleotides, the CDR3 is TGTGCCAGCACGGAGAACACCGGGGAGCTGTTTTTT.

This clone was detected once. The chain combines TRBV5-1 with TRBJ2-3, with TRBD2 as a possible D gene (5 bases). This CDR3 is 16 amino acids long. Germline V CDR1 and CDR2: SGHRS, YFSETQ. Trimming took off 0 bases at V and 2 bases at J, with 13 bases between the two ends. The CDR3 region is CASSLGSSLDTDTQYF. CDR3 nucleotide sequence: TGCGCCAGCAGCTTGGGGTCTAGCCTCGACACAGATACGCAGTATTTT.

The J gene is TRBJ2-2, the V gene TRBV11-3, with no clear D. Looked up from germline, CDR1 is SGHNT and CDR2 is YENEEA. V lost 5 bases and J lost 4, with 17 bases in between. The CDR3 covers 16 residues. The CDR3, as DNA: TGTGCCAGCAGCGAAGGATGGTCGGTTAGCACCGGGGAGCTGTTTTTT. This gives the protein CASSEGWSVSTGELFF.

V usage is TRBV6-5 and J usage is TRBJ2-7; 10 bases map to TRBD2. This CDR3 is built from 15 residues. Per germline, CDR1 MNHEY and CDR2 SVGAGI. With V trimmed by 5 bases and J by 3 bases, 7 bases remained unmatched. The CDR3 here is CASSHSGTSVYEQYF. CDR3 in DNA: TGTGCCAGCAGTCATTCAGGGACTAGCGTCTACGAGCAGTACTTC.

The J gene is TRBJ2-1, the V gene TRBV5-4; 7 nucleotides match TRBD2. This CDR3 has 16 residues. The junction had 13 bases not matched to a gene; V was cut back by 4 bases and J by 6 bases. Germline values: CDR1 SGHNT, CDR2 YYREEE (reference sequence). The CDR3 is CASSHLWSGNGNEQFF. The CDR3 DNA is TGTGCCAGCAGCCACCTGTGGAGCGGGAATGGCAATGAGCAGTTCTTC.

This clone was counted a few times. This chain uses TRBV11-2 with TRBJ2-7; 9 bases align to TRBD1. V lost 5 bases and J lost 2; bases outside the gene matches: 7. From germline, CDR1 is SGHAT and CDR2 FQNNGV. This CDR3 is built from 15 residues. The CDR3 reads CASSPGTGLPYEQYF. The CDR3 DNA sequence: TGTGCCAGCAGCCCTGGGACAGGGCTACCCTACGAGCAGTACTTC.

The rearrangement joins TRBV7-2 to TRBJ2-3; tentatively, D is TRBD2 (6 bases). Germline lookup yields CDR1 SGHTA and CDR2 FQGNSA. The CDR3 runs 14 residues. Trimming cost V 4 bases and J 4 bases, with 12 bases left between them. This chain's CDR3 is CASSSSGTPDTQYF. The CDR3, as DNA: TGTGCCAGCAGCTCCTCCGGGACTCCAGATACGCAGTATTTT.

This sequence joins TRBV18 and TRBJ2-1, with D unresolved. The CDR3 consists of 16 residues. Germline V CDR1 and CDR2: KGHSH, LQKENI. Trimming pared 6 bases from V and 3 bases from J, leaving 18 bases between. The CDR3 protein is CASSPDARISYNEQFF. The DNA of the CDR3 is TGTGCCAGCTCGCCGGACGCTAGGATTAGCTACAATGAGCAGTTCTTC.

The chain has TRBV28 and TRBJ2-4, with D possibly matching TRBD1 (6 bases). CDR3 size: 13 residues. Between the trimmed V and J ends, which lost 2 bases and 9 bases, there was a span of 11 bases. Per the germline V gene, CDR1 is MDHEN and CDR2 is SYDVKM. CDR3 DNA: TGTGCCAGCAGTTTAAGTACAGGGCTCATTCAGTACTTC. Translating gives CASSLSTGLIQYF.

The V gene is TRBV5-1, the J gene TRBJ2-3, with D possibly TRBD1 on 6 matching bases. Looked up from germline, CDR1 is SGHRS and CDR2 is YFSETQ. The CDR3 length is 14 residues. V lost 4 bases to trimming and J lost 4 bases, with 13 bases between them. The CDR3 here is CASSRGQPADTQYF. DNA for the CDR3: TGCGCCAGCAGCAGGGGACAACCTGCAGATACGCAGTATTTT.

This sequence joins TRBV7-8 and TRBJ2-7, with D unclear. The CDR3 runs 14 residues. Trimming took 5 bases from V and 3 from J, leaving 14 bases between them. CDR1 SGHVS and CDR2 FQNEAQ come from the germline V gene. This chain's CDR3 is CASSPRALVYEQYF. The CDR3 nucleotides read TGTGCCAGCAGCCCTCGGGCCCTCGTCTACGAGCAGTACTTC.

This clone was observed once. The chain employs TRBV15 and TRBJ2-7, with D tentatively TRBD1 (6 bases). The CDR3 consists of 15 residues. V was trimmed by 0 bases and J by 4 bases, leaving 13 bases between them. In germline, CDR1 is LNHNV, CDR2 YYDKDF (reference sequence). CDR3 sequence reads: CATSRDVTTGYEQYF. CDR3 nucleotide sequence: TGTGCCACCAGCAGAGATGTCACGACAGGATACGAGCAGTACTTC.

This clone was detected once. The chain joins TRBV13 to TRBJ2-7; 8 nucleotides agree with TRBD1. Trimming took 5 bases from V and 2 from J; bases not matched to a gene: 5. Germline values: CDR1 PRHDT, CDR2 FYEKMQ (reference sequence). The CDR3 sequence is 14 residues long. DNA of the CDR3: TGTGCCAGCAGCCGGGGACAGGTAACCTACGAGCAGTACTTC. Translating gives CASSRGQVTYEQYF. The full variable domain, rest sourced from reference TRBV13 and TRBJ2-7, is AAGVIQSPRHLIKEKRETATLKCYPIPRHDTVYWYQQGPGQDPQFLISFYEKMQSDKGSIPDRFSAQQFSDYHSELNMSSLELGDSALYFCASSRGQVTYEQYFGPGTRLTVT.

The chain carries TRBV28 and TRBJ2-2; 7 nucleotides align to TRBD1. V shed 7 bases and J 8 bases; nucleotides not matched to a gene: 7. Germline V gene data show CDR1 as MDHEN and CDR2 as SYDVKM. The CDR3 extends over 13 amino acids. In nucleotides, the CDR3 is TGTGCCAGCACCCAGGGGGTTCCTGGGGAGCTGTTTTTT. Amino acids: CASTQGVPGELFF. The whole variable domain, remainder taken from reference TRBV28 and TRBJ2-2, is DVKVTQSSRYLVKRTGEKVFLECVQDMDHENMFWYRQDPGLGLRLIYFSYDVKMKEKGDIPEGYSVSREKKERFSLILESASTNQTSMYLCASTQGVPGELFFGEGSRLTVL.

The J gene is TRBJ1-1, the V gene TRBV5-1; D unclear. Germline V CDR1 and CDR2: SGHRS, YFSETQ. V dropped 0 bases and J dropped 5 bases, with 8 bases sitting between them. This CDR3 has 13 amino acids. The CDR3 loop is CASSLGEKTEAFF. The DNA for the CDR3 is TGCGCCAGCAGCTTGGGGGAAAAGACTGAAGCTTTCTTT.

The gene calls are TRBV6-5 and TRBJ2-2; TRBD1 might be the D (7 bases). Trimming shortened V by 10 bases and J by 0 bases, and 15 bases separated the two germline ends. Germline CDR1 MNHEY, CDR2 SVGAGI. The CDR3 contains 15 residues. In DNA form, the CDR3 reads TGTGCCACGAGCGCGGGACAGACGAACACCGGGGAGCTGTTTTTT. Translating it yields CATSAGQTNTGELFF.

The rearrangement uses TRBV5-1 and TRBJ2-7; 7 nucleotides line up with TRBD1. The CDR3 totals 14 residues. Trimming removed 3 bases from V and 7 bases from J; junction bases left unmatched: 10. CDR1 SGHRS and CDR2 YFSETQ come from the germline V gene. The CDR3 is CASSSTGWVGEQYF. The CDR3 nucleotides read TGCGCCAGCAGCTCGACAGGGTGGGTAGGGGAGCAGTACTTC.

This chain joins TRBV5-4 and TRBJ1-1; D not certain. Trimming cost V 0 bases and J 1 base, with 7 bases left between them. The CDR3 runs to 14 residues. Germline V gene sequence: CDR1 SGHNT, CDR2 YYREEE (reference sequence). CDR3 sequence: CASSLDYKNTEAFF. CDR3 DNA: TGTGCCAGCAGCTTGGATTATAAGAACACTGAAGCTTTCTTT.

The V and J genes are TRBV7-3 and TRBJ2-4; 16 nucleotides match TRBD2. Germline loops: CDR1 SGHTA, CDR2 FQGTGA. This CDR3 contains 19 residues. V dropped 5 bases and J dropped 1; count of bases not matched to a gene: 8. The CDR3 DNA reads TGTGCCAGCAGCCCACCGGGACTAGCGGGAGGGGGGGCCAAAAACATTCAGTACTTC. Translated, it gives CASSPPGLAGGGAKNIQYF.

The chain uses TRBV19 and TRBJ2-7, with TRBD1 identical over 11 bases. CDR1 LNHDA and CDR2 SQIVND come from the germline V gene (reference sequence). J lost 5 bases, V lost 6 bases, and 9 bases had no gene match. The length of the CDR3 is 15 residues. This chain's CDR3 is CASSQDRGRNDEQYF. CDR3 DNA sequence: TGTGCCAGTAGCCAGGACAGGGGGCGTAACGACGAGCAGTACTTC.